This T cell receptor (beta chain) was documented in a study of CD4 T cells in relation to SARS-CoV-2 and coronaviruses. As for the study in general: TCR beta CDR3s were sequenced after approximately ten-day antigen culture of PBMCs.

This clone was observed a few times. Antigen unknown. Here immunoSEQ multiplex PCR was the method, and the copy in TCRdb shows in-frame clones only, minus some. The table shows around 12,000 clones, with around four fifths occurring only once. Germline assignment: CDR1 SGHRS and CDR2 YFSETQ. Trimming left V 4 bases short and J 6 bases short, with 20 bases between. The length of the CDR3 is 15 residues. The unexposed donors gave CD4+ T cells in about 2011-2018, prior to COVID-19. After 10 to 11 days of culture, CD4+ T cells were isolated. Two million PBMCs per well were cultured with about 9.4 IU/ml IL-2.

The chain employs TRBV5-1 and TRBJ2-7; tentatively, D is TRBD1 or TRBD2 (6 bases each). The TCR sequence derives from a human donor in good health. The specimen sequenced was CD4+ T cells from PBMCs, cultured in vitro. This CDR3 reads CASSPRDTPLGEQYF. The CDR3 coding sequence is TGCGCCAGCAGCCCGCGGGACACCCCTTTGGGCGAGCAGTACTTC.